The 7 T cell receptor beta chains presented below share a single source sample, sequenced in a study of T cell repertoires in ileal Crohn's disease. Measured with immunoSEQ multiplex PCR; TCRdb has only the in-frame clones, and not every one. The profile covers approximately 14,000 clones, with 70% to 90% appearing a single time and about 4% taken by the ten largest. The sample was ileal tissue. These TCRs come from an adult with Crohn's disease.

This rearrangement joins TRBV27 to TRBJ2-2; 8 bases line up with TRBD1. Unmatched junction bases numbered 12, after V lost 7 bases and J lost 5 bases. The CDR3 runs to 16 residues. The germline V gene encodes CDR1 MNHEY and CDR2 SMNVEV (reference sequence). The CDR3 region has the DNA TGTGCCAGCATGGCGGCCGTAACAGGGGGAACCGGGGAGCTGTTTTTT. Its translation is CASMAAVTGGTGELFF.

This chain connects TRBV10-3 to TRBJ2-1; TRBD1 agrees at 9 bases. Germline CDR1 and CDR2: ENHRY and SYGVKD. The CDR3 extends over 19 amino acids. V shed 4 bases and J 2 bases; nucleotides not matched to a gene: 15. The DNA of the CDR3 is TGTGCCATCAGTGGAGGCCGGGACAGGGAGCCCAGGGCCTACAATGAGCAGTTCTTC. It translates to CAISGGRDREPRAYNEQFF.

The rearrangement joins TRBV12-5 to TRBJ2-7; 12 bases line up with TRBD1. V lost 7 bases to trimming and J lost 5 bases; unmatched junction nucleotides: 9. The CDR3 is 15 residues long. Germline CDR1 and CDR2: LGHNT and FRNRAP. In DNA form, the CDR3 reads TGTGCTAGTGAACCCCCCGGGACAGGGGGCAACGAGCAGTACTTC. As protein: CASEPPGTGGNEQYF.

This clone has only a few counts. The CDR3 sequence: CASNRDTNTGELFF. DNA for the CDR3: TGTGCCAGCAATCGGGACACCAACACCGGGGAGCTGTTTTTT. The chain uses TRBV2 and TRBJ2-2; possibly TRBD1 for D (6 bases). The CDR3 has 14 amino acids. CDR1 SNHLY and CDR2 FYNNEI come from the germline V gene. V lost 7 bases and J 2 bases, leaving 11 bases between the germline ends.

The genes are TRBV28 and TRBJ1-4, with 9 bases matching TRBD1. The CDR3 covers 13 residues. Germline-derived CDR1 and CDR2 are MDHEN and SYDVKM. V lost 6 bases and J lost 8; bases outside the gene matches: 4. DNA of the CDR3: TGTGCCAGCAGAACAGGGGGCAACGAAAAACTGTTTTTT. As protein: CASRTGGNEKLFF.

The rearrangement uses TRBV30 and TRBJ2-2; TRBD1 might be the D (6 bases). CDR1 and CDR2 (germline): GTSNPN, SVGIG (reference sequence). V gave up 4 bases and J gave up 4 bases, with 19 bases separating them. This CDR3 spans 16 amino acids. This CDR3 reads CAWKRGWGQITGELFF. The CDR3 nucleotides are TGTGCCTGGAAAAGGGGTTGGGGACAAATCACCGGGGAGCTGTTTTTT.

The chain recombines TRBV30 with TRBJ1-1; D remains unclear. Looked up from germline, CDR1 is GTSNPN and CDR2 is SVGIG (reference sequence). Trimming removed 0 bases from V and 4 bases from J, with 9 bases in between. The CDR3 is made up of 13 amino acids. CDR3 DNA sequence: TGTGCCTGGAGTGTGGGGAGGAGCACTGAAGCTTTCTTT. It codes for CAWSVGRSTEAFF.